This TCR beta chain came from a study of OX40 agonist ivuxolimab in advanced cancers. Study information: Participants averaged roughly 57 years of age (range 23 to 79) and were roughly 80% male. General study points: Clonal expansion in partial responders at 0.1-3.0 mg/kg ranked among the lowest.

The data were produced by immunoSEQ multiplex PCR, yet TCRdb's version contains in-frame clones alone and is incomplete. The sample comprises over 80,000 clones, approximately 84% of which are singletons, and roughly 5% rests with the top ten. About this clone itself: Its target is unknown.

Sequencing was performed on CD4+ or CD8+ T cells sorted from blood, taken in a trial of the OX40 agonist ivuxolimab. This TCR derives from an adult with an advanced solid tumor such as melanoma, head and neck, liver or kidney cancer.

This CDR3 is CASSISSGAREKLFF. The CDR3 region has the DNA TGTGCCAGTAGTATTTCGTCAGGGGCCCGTGAAAAACTGTTTTTT. The chain combines TRBV19 with TRBJ1-4, with D tentatively TRBD1 (6 bases). Trimming left V 3 bases short and J 7 bases short, with 15 bases between. This CDR3 contains 15 residues. Germline assignment: CDR1 LNHDA and CDR2 SQIVND (reference sequence).